The 18 T cell receptor beta chains listed next were all sequenced from one sample in a study of T-cell memory formation after mild COVID-19. TCRdb re-called the 5' RACE reads through MiXCR, storing one row per CDR3 protein. The table includes under 200,000 distinct CDR3 sequences, around a tenth detected once. Source material: PBMCs or a T cell subset sorted from them (not recorded which). Receptor source: a man aged 18-30 years who had mild COVID-19 (a few samples of this study predate the infection). Cell type and time point are not known.

The rearrangement links TRBV5-5 to TRBJ2-1, with a tentative D call TRBD2 (5 bases). Looked up from germline, CDR1 is SGHKS and CDR2 is YYEKEE (reference sequence). The CDR3 contains 14 residues. Trimming left V 4 bases short and J 9 bases short, with 17 bases between. CDR3 region: CASSITSGGGEQFF. DNA for the CDR3: TGTGCCAGCAGCATTACTAGTGGTGGAGGTGAGCAGTTCTTC.

CDR3 DNA: TGCGCCAGCAGCGGGACTCCGGGAGGCGAGCAGTACTTC. Protein sequence: CASSGTPGGEQYF. The chain employs TRBV5-1 and TRBJ2-7, with TRBD2 matching 7 bases. V was clipped by 4 bases and J by 6 bases; unmatched bases: 7. This CDR3 has 13 residues. In germline, CDR1 is SGHRS, CDR2 YFSETQ.

This clonotype was detected a few times. The V gene is TRBV7-3, the J gene TRBJ2-3; possible D gene TRBD1, 5 bases. V gave up 2 bases and J gave up 2 bases, with 11 bases separating them. Germline CDR1 is SGHTA and CDR2 is FQGTGA. The CDR3 length is 15 residues. The CDR3 DNA follows: TGTGCCAGCAGCTTACAGGGATTCGACACAGATACGCAGTATTTT. Translating it yields CASSLQGFDTDTQYF.

This clonotype occurred many times. The genes are TRBV5-1 and TRBJ2-3; D not certain. This CDR3 is built from 13 residues. Germline CDR1 is SGHRS and CDR2 is YFSETQ. V was clipped by 5 bases and J by 4 bases, with 11 bases between them. The CDR3 bases are TGCGCCAGCAGTTATTGGGGTTCAGATACGCAGTATTTT. Its protein product is CASSYWGSDTQYF. Combining the CDR3 with reference TRBV5-1 and TRBJ2-3 gives the whole variable domain KAGVTQTPRYLIKTRGQQVTLSCSPISGHRSVSWYQQTPGQGLQFLFEYFSETQRNKGNFPGRFSGRQFSNSRSEMNVSTLELGDSALYLCASSYWGSDTQYFGPGTRLTVL.

This clonotype was seen at least ten times. The CDR3 nucleotides are TGTGCCAGCAGCACCGGGACAAGTTCACCCCTCCACTTT. This sequence encodes CASSTGTSSPLHF. This sequence joins TRBV6-2 or TRBV6-3 and TRBJ1-6, with D perhaps TRBD1 (6 bases). V was trimmed by 6 bases and J by 9 bases, leaving 12 bases between them. The CDR3 covers 13 residues. Germline values: CDR1 MNHEY, CDR2 SVGEGT.

This clonotype has ten or more counts. The chain combines TRBV7-6 with TRBJ1-2; the D is unclear. The CDR3 covers 13 residues. The V and J ends lost 2 bases and 5 bases respectively, with 9 bases between them. Germline V lookup: CDR1 SGHVS, CDR2 FNYEAQ. CDR3 DNA sequence: TGTGCCAGCAGCTTATCCCGGGAATATGGCTACACCTTC. Translating it yields CASSLSREYGYTF. Combining the CDR3 with reference TRBV7-6 and TRBJ1-2 gives the whole variable domain GAGVSQSPRYKVTKRGQDVALRCDPISGHVSLYWYRQALGQGPEFLTYFNYEAQQDKSGLPNDRFSAERPEGSISTLTIQRTEQRDSAMYRCASSLSREYGYTFGSGTRLTVV.

Only a few counts were recorded for this clonotype. The chain combines TRBV7-9 with TRBJ1-5; D might be TRBD1 (5 bases). Germline CDR1 and CDR2: SEHNR and FQNEAQ (reference sequence). The CDR3 contains 17 residues. The V end was cut by 5 bases, the J end by 9 bases, with 26 bases between. The CDR3: CASSRTAGTLEDRPQHF. CDR3 DNA: TGTGCCAGCAGCAGGACCGCGGGGACTCTGGAGGATCGGCCCCAGCATTTT.

The chain uses TRBV5-1 and TRBJ2-1, with D perhaps TRBD1 (5 bases). The CDR3 consists of 15 residues. Trimming took 2 bases from V and 7 from J, leaving 16 bases between them. Germline V CDR1 and CDR2: SGHRS, YFSETQ. For the CDR3, the DNA is TGCGCCAGCAGCTTTGCTCCCCAGGCAGGGAATGAGCAGTTCTTC. It codes for CASSFAPQAGNEQFF.

V usage is TRBV14 and J usage is TRBJ2-1, with TRBD2 identical over 9 bases. This CDR3 comprises 16 residues. V lost 4 bases and J lost 2; bases outside the gene matches: 6. Germline values: CDR1 SGHDN, CDR2 FVKESK. Here the CDR3 DNA reads TGTGCCAGCAGCCCGATTGCGGGGGGGCCCTACAATGAGCAGTTCTTC. This translates into CASSPIAGGPYNEQFF.

V gene TRBV20-1 combines with J gene TRBJ2-3; maybe TRBD2 (6 bases). With 5 bases removed from V and 2 bases from J, the gap between germline ends came to 14 bases. Germline V gene data show CDR1 as DFQATT and CDR2 as SNEGSKA (reference sequence). The CDR3 sequence is 14 residues long. The CDR3 nucleotides read TGCAGTGCTTCTCGCGGGGCCTCCACAGATACGCAGTATTTT. It is translated as CSASRGASTDTQYF.

The rearrangement links TRBV6-2 or TRBV6-3 to TRBJ2-3, with 7 positions matching TRBD2. This CDR3 is built from 15 residues. Per germline, CDR1 MNHEY and CDR2 SVGEGT. Losses at the gene ends were 5 bases for V and 10 bases for J; bases not matched to a gene: 15. CDR3 amino acids: CASSVPPWRGSPQYF. CDR3 sequence (DNA): TGTGCCAGCAGTGTCCCCCCCTGGCGGGGGTCCCCGCAGTATTTT.

V usage is TRBV25-1 and J usage is TRBJ2-3; 8 bases line up with TRBD2. The CDR3 sequence is 15 residues long. CDR1 MGHDK and CDR2 SYGVNS come from the germline V gene. J lost 6 bases, V lost 4 bases, and 9 bases had no gene match. The chain's CDR3 is CASSVPGGGADTQYF. Written as DNA, the CDR3 is TGTGCCAGCAGTGTTCCCGGGGGGGGCGCTGATACGCAGTATTTT.

This clonotype came up many times. The chain carries TRBV6-5 and TRBJ1-5; no firm D call. Deletions cut 0 bases from V and 3 bases from J, with 9 bases between. Germline assignment: CDR1 MNHEY and CDR2 SVGAGI. This CDR3 has 15 residues. Here the CDR3 reads CASSYSANNNQPQHF. CDR3 DNA sequence: TGTGCCAGCAGTTACTCGGCGAATAACAATCAGCCCCAGCATTTT.

This clonotype has just a few counts. This sequence joins TRBV3-1 and TRBJ1-1; tentatively, D is TRBD1 (6 bases). Germline CDR1 LGHDT, CDR2 YNNKEL (reference sequence). Trimming removed 1 base from V and 6 bases from J, with 9 bases in between. The CDR3 is 13 residues long. CDR3 loop: CASSQVAGAEAFF. The CDR3, as DNA: TGTGCCAGCAGCCAAGTCGCAGGGGCTGAAGCTTTCTTT.

This chain links TRBV20-1 with TRBJ2-5; D gene ambiguous. V was trimmed by 5 bases and J by 2 bases, leaving 12 bases between them. Germline lookup yields CDR1 DFQATT and CDR2 SNEGSKA (reference sequence). The CDR3 runs 13 residues. The CDR3 nucleotides are TGCAGTGCTCCGGAGCTAACACAAGAGACCCAGTACTTC. It translates to CSAPELTQETQYF.

This clonotype was picked up a small number of times. The chain employs TRBV6-5 and TRBJ2-3, with a tentative D call TRBD1 (5 bases). V was trimmed by 0 bases and J by 6 bases, leaving 13 bases between them. This CDR3 comprises 15 residues. The V gene's germline CDR1 is MNHEY and CDR2 SVGAGI. CDR3 loop: CASSYSGRVWDTQYF. CDR3 DNA sequence: TGTGCCAGCAGTTACTCCGGCAGGGTTTGGGATACGCAGTATTTT.

V gene TRBV11-3 combines with J gene TRBJ1-1; D unresolved. Looked up from germline, CDR1 is SGHNT and CDR2 is YENEEA. This CDR3 contains 14 residues. The V gene lost 2 bases and the J gene lost 0 bases, with 7 bases spanning the gap. The CDR3 spells CASSLIQLNTEAFF. The CDR3 nucleotides are TGTGCCAGCAGCTTAATACAGCTGAACACTGAAGCTTTCTTT.

V and J are TRBV6-5 and TRBJ2-3, with TRBD2 identical over 9 bases. In germline, CDR1 is MNHEY, CDR2 SVGAGI. V lost 6 bases to trimming and J lost 5 bases; unmatched junction nucleotides: 12. This CDR3 spans 16 amino acids. CDR3 sequence: CASRGVAGEKGDTQYF. As DNA, the CDR3 is TGTGCCAGCAGAGGAGTAGCGGGGGAAAAAGGAGATACGCAGTATTTT.